Shown below are 25 T cell receptor beta chains from a single sample sequenced in a study of T-cell memory formation after mild COVID-19. One entry per CDR3 protein, called by TCRdb with MiXCR from the 5' RACE reads. Of fewer than 550,000 distinct CDR3 sequences in the sample, over 15% were seen once. The sequenced sample was PBMCs or a T cell subset sorted from them (not recorded which). These TCRs come from an adult woman who had mild COVID-19 (a few samples of this study predate the infection). Cell type and time point are not known.

This rearrangement joins TRBV30 to TRBJ2-7; D remains ambiguous. V was pared by 3 bases and J by 1 base, with 4 bases between. The CDR3 sequence is 11 residues long. CDR1 GTSNPN and CDR2 SVGIG come from the germline V gene (reference sequence). In nucleotides, the CDR3 is TGTGCCTGGAGGGATTCCTACGAGCAGTACTTC. Translation: CAWRDSYEQYF.

This clonotype was picked up a small number of times. The chain combines TRBV5-6 with TRBJ2-2; possible D gene TRBD1, 8 bases. CDR3 length equals 15 residues. Between the trimmed V and J ends, which lost 4 bases and 5 bases, there was a span of 15 bases. Germline assignment: CDR1 SGHDT and CDR2 YYEEEE. Here the CDR3 reads CASSRTGRGTGELFF. The CDR3, as DNA: TGTGCCAGCAGCCGGACAGGGCGGGGGACCGGGGAGCTGTTTTTT.

The table lists this clonotype with many counts. The chain joins TRBV11-2 to TRBJ2-1, with 10 bases aligning to TRBD2. Germline lookup yields CDR1 SGHAT and CDR2 FQNNGV. There are 15 residues in the CDR3. Trimming took 7 bases from V and 4 from J; bases not matched to a gene: 7. The CDR3 sequence: CASIPGTSEYNEQFF. CDR3 coding DNA: TGTGCCAGCATCCCAGGGACTAGCGAGTACAATGAGCAGTTCTTC.

The chain carries TRBV20-1 and TRBJ2-1, with TRBD1 matching 7 bases. With 6 bases clipped from V and 3 bases from J, the junction kept 5 bases outside the gene matches. The CDR3 is made up of 13 amino acids. The germline V gene has CDR1 DFQATT and CDR2 SNEGSKA (reference sequence). CDR3 sequence (DNA): TGCAGTGCCCCGGGACAGATCTACAATGAGCAGTTCTTC. This gives the protein CSAPGQIYNEQFF.

CDR3 DNA: TGTGCCAGCAGCTTAGCCAGGGGAAGTGAAAAACTGTTTTTT. Encoded protein: CASSLARGSEKLFF. The V and J genes are TRBV7-6 and TRBJ1-4; weak D call: TRBD1 (6 bases). The CDR3 extends over 14 amino acids. V dropped 0 bases and J dropped 7 bases, with 9 bases sitting between them. Germline loops: CDR1 SGHVS, CDR2 FNYEAQ.

The chain is built from TRBV2 and TRBJ1-2; D is possibly TRBD1 (6 bases). Per the germline V gene, CDR1 is SNHLY and CDR2 is FYNNEI. There are 13 residues in the CDR3. V was pared by 6 bases and J by 7 bases, with 15 bases between. CDR3: CASRERTAGGYTF. The CDR3, as DNA: TGTGCCAGCAGGGAACGGACAGCGGGTGGCTACACCTTC.

This clonotype was picked up a small number of times. The chain employs TRBV10-3 and TRBJ2-1; 7 nucleotides agree with TRBD2. CDR1 and CDR2 (germline): ENHRY, SYGVKD. CDR3 length: 16 amino acids. Losses at the gene ends were 3 bases for V and 7 bases for J; bases not matched to a gene: 12. This CDR3 is CAISDPRGRAVNEQFF. CDR3 coding DNA: TGTGCCATCAGTGACCCGCGTGGGAGGGCGGTAAATGAGCAGTTCTTC.

V is TRBV20-1 and J is TRBJ2-3; 8 bases match TRBD2. The V segment lost 5 bases and the J segment 5 bases; nucleotides outside the gene matches: 9. The CDR3 has 14 amino acids. The germline CDR1 and CDR2 sequences are DFQATT and SNEGSKA (reference sequence). The CDR3 sequence: CSAVVRGAIDTQYF. CDR3 bases: TGCAGTGCTGTAGTGCGGGGGGCCATAGATACGCAGTATTTT.

The V and J genes are TRBV20-1 and TRBJ1-2; 7 bases line up with TRBD1. The J segment lost 7 bases and the V segment lost 1 base, leaving 6 bases of the junction unmatched. Germline V gene lookup returns CDR1 DFQATT and CDR2 SNEGSKA (reference sequence). The CDR3 has 13 amino acids. The CDR3 loop reads CSARGQGAVGYTF. DNA of the CDR3: TGCAGTGCTAGAGGACAGGGAGCGGTTGGCTACACCTTC.

This clonotype was found many times. CDR3 residues: CASSSIRETNGYTF. CDR3 in DNA: TGTGCCAGCAGCTCCATCAGGGAAACGAATGGCTACACCTTC. J is TRBJ1-2 and V is TRBV7-9; the D gene is possibly TRBD1 (5 bases). Trimming shortened V by 4 bases and J by 6 bases, and 15 bases separated the two germline ends. The CDR3 is 14 residues long. Germline V gene data show CDR1 as SEHNR and CDR2 as FQNEAQ (reference sequence).

This sequence joins TRBV7-2 and TRBJ2-1; D call uncertain. CDR3 length: 12 amino acids. Per germline, CDR1 SGHTA and CDR2 FQGNSA. V dropped 10 bases and J dropped 6 bases, with 13 bases sitting between them. In DNA form, the CDR3 reads TGTGCCATTCTGAAGCGATTCAATGAGCAGTTCTTC. This sequence encodes CAILKRFNEQFF.

This rearrangement joins TRBV7-3 to TRBJ1-2, with D uncertain. CDR3 size: 16 residues. Germline CDR1 and CDR2: SGHTA and FQGTGA. Trimming left V 2 bases short and J 2 bases short, with 15 bases between. Here the CDR3 DNA reads TGTGCCAGCAGCTTATACCCCACGGCAGAAAACTATGGCTACACCTTC. It yields the protein CASSLYPTAENYGYTF.

The chain recombines TRBV12-3 or TRBV12-4 with TRBJ2-7; the match to TRBD1 covers 9 bases. With 4 bases clipped from V and 4 bases from J, the junction kept 8 bases outside the gene matches. The CDR3 contains 15 residues. Here the CDR3 DNA reads TGTGCCAGCAGTTCTCCGGACAGGGGTCTGTACGAGCAGTACTTC. Amino acids: CASSSPDRGLYEQYF.

The chain combines TRBV4-3 with TRBJ2-3, with D perhaps TRBD2 (5 bases). This CDR3 has 10 residues. V shed 10 bases and J shed 6 bases, with 8 bases lying between them. Germline CDR1 reads LGHNA; CDR2 reads YSLEER. The CDR3 sequence: CAIPGDTQYF. The CDR3 coding sequence is TGCGCCATCCCGGGGGATACGCAGTATTTT.

The chain links TRBV15 to TRBJ2-6, with a possible D match to TRBD1 (6 bases). With 3 bases removed from V and 8 bases from J, the gap between germline ends came to 11 bases. Germline lookup yields CDR1 LNHNV and CDR2 YYDKDF (reference sequence). The length of the CDR3 is 14 residues. CDR3: CATSRAGATNVLTF. In DNA form, the CDR3 reads TGTGCCACCAGCAGGGCAGGGGCCACCAACGTCCTGACTTTC.

J is TRBJ1-2 and V is TRBV6-5, with TRBD1 matching over 11 bases. This CDR3 region has 15 residues. The germline V gene encodes CDR1 MNHEY and CDR2 SVGAGI. V dropped 6 bases and J dropped 6; count of bases not matched to a gene: 9. CDR3 residues: CASRGPGQGGDGYTF. The CDR3 DNA reads as TGTGCCAGCAGAGGCCCGGGACAGGGGGGGGATGGCTACACCTTC.

This clonotype showed up just a few times. The chain carries TRBV7-8 and TRBJ2-2; D remains ambiguous. Trimming left V 1 base short and J 5 bases short, with 8 bases between. Per germline, CDR1 SGHVS and CDR2 FQNEAQ. The CDR3 extends over 14 amino acids. The CDR3 loop is CASSLVRLTGELFF. Written as DNA, the CDR3 is TGTGCCAGCAGCTTAGTCCGGTTGACCGGGGAGCTGTTTTTT.

The chain is built from TRBV12-3 or TRBV12-4 and TRBJ1-4, with 7 bases fitting TRBD1. This CDR3 is 14 amino acids long. With V trimmed by 5 bases and J by 5 bases, 5 bases remained unmatched. In DNA form, the CDR3 reads TGTGCCAGCAGTCGGGACAGTGTGAATGAAAAACTGTTTTTT. Its protein is CASSRDSVNEKLFF.

The V gene is TRBV29-1, the J gene TRBJ1-1; 8 bases line up with TRBD1. Trimming took 7 bases from V and 0 from J; bases not matched to a gene: 4. The CDR3 has 13 amino acids. Germline V gene sequence: CDR1 SQVTM, CDR2 ANQGSEA. CDR3 region: CSAGTGMNTEAFF. In DNA form, the CDR3 reads TGCAGCGCCGGGACAGGTATGAACACTGAAGCTTTCTTT.

J is TRBJ2-1 and V is TRBV5-4; the D gene is possibly TRBD2 (5 bases). Germline V lookup: CDR1 SGHNT, CDR2 YYREEE (reference sequence). V lost 4 bases and J 5 bases, leaving 13 bases between the germline ends. This CDR3 comprises 14 residues. CDR3 region: CASSHIERDNEQFF. The CDR3 DNA sequence: TGTGCCAGCAGCCACATCGAGAGGGACAATGAGCAGTTCTTC.

In this sample, this clonotype turned up a few times. The rearrangement links TRBV7-8 to TRBJ2-2; D uncertain. CDR1 is SGHVS, CDR2 FQNEAQ, per germline. This CDR3 is 14 amino acids long. V was clipped by 4 bases and J by 3 bases, with 9 bases between them. The CDR3 coding sequence is TGTGCCAGCAGCTATCGACGGGACACCGGGGAGCTGTTTTTT. Its translation is CASSYRRDTGELFF.

This rearrangement joins TRBV4-1 to TRBJ2-7, with TRBD2 identical over 8 bases. Losses at the gene ends were 3 bases for V and 3 bases for J; bases not matched to a gene: 13. CDR3 length: 17 residues. CDR1 is MGHRA and CDR2 is YSYEKL in the germline V gene. The CDR3: CASSHPWGRGVFYEQYF. The CDR3 bases are TGCGCCAGCAGCCATCCCTGGGGGCGGGGGGTCTTCTACGAGCAGTACTTC.

V gene TRBV4-2 combines with J gene TRBJ2-1, with 7 bases fitting TRBD2. Germline loops: CDR1 LGHNA, CDR2 YNFKEQ. J lost 5 bases, V lost 4 bases, and 11 bases had no gene match. The CDR3 runs to 16 residues. The CDR3 protein is CASSRSGTSDDNEQFF. Written as DNA, the CDR3 is TGTGCCAGCAGCCGGAGCGGGACTTCCGACGACAATGAGCAGTTCTTC.

In the case of this clonotype: The junction departs from the called germline gene at one end, perhaps through a read error. V and J are TRBV2 and TRBJ2-2, with TRBD2 matching 7 bases. The CDR3 loop spans 16 amino acids. Germline V gives CDR1 SNHLY, CDR2 FYNNEI. This CDR3 is CASSEGGSYDTVELFF. As DNA, the CDR3 is TGTGCCAGCAGTGAGGGCGGGAGTTATGACACCGTGGAGCTGTTTTTT. Looking up the rest from reference TRBV2 and TRBJ2-2 gives the full variable domain: EPEVTQTPSHQVTQMGQEVILRCVPISNHLYFYWYRQILGQKVEFLVSFYNNEISEKSEIFDDQFSVERPDGSNFTLKIRSTKLEDSAMYFCASSEGGSYDTVELFFGEGSRLTVL.

This clonotype was counted a few times. The chain carries TRBV5-5 and TRBJ1-1; the D is unclear. Germline lookup yields CDR1 SGHKS and CDR2 YYEKEE (reference sequence). Between the trimmed V and J ends, which lost 2 bases and 1 base, there was a span of 9 bases. The CDR3 length is 14 residues. CDR3 sequence: CASSLAHRNTEAFF. The DNA of the CDR3 is TGTGCCAGCAGCTTAGCCCACAGGAACACTGAAGCTTTCTTT.